This T cell receptor (beta chain) was captured in a study of technical replicates of blood from a few donors (dated by TCRdb to 2017 to 2019). Libraries were constructed by the immunoSEQ multiplex PCR assay. This is the immuneACCESS table as TCRdb keeps it, with only in-frame sequences that have V and J called. A part of the clones is gone; compared with another copy, unresolved V genes explain less than half, and the rest is unexplained. In all, the sample holds around 85,000 clones, and roughly 94% of those were seen once. The leading ten clones occupy 0.25% of the sample. On this clone: The target of this receptor is not known. One base away there is no much larger clone; base qualities are not given.

Reading from cysteine to phenylalanine, the CDR3 counts 14 amino acids. The retained sequence is limited to the CDR3, 42 bases, with the frame set at the first base. CDR1 and CDR2, per the germline V gene (reference sequence), are LNHDA and SQIVND. The trim is 7 bases for V and 2 bases for J, with a gap of 9 bases between the germline ends. The TCR originated in a human donor in good health. The chain is made from TRBV19 and TRBJ2-6; TRBD2 is possibly the D segment (5 matching bases). Sequencing was performed on T cells isolated from PBMCs. The base sequence is TGTGCCAGTATGTGGGGAGCTGGGGCCAACGTCCTGACTTTC. Translation gives CASMWGAGANVLTF.